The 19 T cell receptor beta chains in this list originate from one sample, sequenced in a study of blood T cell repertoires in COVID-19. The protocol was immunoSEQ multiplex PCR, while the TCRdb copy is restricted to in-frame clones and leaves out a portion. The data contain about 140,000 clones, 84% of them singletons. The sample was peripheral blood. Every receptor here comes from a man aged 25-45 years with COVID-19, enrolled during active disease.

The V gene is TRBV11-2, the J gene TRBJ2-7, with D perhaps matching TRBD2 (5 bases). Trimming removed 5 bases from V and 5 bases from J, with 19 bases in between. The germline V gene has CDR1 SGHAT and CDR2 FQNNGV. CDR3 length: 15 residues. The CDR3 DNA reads TGTGCCAGCAGCCTAGGACTGGCTTCCGGGGACGAGCAGTACTTC. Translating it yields CASSLGLASGDEQYF.

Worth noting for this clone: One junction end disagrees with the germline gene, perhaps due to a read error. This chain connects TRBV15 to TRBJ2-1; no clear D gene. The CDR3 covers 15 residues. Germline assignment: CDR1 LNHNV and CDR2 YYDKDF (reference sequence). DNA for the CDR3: TGTGCCACCAGCGGAGAAGCCCGCTCCTACAATGAGCAGTTCTTC. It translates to CATSGEARSYNEQFF.

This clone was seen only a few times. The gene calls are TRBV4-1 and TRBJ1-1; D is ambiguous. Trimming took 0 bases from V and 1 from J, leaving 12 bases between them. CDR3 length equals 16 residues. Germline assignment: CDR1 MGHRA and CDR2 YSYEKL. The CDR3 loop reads CASSQDMYGENTEAFF. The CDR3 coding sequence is TGCGCCAGCAGCCAAGATATGTACGGGGAGAACACTGAAGCTTTCTTT.

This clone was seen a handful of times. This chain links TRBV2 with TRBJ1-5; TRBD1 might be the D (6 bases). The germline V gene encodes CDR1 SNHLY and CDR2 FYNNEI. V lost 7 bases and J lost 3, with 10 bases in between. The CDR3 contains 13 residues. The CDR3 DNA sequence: TGTGCCAGCATGGGGGCCGTCAATCAGCCCCAGCATTTT. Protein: CASMGAVNQPQHF.

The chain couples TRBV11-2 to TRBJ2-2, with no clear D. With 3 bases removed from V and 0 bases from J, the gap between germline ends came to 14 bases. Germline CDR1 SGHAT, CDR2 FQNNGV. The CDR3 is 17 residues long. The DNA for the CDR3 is TGTGCCAGCAGCTTCTCATCATGGCAGGCGAACACCGGGGAGCTGTTTTTT. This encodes CASSFSSWQANTGELFF. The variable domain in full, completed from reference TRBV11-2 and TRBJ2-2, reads EAGVAQSPRYKIIEKRQSVAFWCNPISGHATLYWYQQILGQGPKLLIQFQNNGVVDDSQLPKDRFSAERLKGVDSTLKIQPAKLEDSAVYLCASSFSSWQANTGELFFGEGSRLTVL.

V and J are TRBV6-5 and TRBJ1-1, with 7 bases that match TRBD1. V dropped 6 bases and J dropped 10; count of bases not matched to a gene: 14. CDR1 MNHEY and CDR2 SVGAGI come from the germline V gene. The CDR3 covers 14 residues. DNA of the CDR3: TGTGCCAGCAGAGAGACAGGGTGGAAGGGAATAGCTTTCTTT. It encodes CASRETGWKGIAFF.

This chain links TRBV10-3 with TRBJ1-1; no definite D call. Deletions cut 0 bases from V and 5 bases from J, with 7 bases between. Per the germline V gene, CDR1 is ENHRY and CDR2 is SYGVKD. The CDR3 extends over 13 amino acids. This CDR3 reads CAISESRLTEAFF. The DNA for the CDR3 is TGTGCCATCAGTGAGTCTAGACTGACTGAAGCTTTCTTT.

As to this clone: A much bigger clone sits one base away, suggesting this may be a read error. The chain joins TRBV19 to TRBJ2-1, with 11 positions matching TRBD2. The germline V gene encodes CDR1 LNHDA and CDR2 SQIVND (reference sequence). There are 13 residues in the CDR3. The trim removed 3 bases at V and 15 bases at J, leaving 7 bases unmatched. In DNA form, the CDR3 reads TGTGCCAGTAGTATGGGGACTAGCGGAGCCCCGTTCTTC. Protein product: CASSMGTSGAPFF. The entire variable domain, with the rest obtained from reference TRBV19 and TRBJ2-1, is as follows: DGGITQSPKYLFRKEGQNVTLSCEQNLNHDAMYWYRQDPGQGLRLIYYSQIVNDFQKGDIAEGYSVSREKKESFPLTVTSAQKNPTAFYLCASSMGTSGAPFFGPGTRLTVL.

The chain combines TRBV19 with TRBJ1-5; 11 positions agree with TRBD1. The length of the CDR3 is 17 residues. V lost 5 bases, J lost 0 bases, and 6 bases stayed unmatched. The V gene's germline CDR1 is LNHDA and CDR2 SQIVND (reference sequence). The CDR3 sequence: CASSFGQGAYSNQPQHF. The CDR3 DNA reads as TGTGCCAGTAGTTTTGGACAGGGGGCTTATAGCAATCAGCCCCAGCATTTT.

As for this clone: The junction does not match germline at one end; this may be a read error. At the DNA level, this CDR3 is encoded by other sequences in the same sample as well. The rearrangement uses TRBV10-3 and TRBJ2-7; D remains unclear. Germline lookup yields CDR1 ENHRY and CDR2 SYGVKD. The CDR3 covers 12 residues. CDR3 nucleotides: TGTGCCATCAGCGAGTCACTCAACGAGCAGTACTTC. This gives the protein CAISESLNEQYF.

CDR3 coding DNA: TGTGCCAGCAGTCCCGCTCGAGCGGGAGACGACACCCAGTACTTC. As protein: CASSPARAGDDTQYF. The V call is TRBV28, the J call TRBJ2-5; 8 bases line up with TRBD2. The length of the CDR3 is 15 residues. V was clipped by 5 bases and J by 8 bases; unmatched bases: 13. CDR1 and CDR2 (germline): MDHEN, SYDVKM.

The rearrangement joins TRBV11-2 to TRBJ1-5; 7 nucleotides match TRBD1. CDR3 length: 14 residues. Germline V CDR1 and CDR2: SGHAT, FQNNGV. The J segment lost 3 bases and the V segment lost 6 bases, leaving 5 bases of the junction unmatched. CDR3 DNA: TGTGCCAGCAGTCAGGGACAGTACAATCAGCCCCAGCATTTT. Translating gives CASSQGQYNQPQHF. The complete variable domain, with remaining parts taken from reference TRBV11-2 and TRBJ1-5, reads EAGVAQSPRYKIIEKRQSVAFWCNPISGHATLYWYQQILGQGPKLLIQFQNNGVVDDSQLPKDRFSAERLKGVDSTLKIQPAKLEDSAVYLCASSQGQYNQPQHFGDGTRLSIL.

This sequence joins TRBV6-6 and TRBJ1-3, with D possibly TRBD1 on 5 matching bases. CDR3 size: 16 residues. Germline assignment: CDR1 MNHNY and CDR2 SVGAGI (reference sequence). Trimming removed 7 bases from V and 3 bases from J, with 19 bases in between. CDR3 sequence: CASTPWLEGSGNTIYF. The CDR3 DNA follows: TGTGCCAGCACCCCGTGGTTGGAGGGGAGTGGAAACACCATATATTTT.

CDR3 in amino acids: CASGLTGTQPQHF. CDR3 coding DNA: TGTGCCAGCGGACTGACAGGGACTCAGCCCCAGCATTTT. The V and J genes are TRBV7-2 and TRBJ1-5, with 7 bases aligning to TRBD1. Germline V CDR1 and CDR2: SGHTA, FQGNSA. The CDR3 length is 13 residues. V trimming: 8 bases; J trimming: 6 bases; junction bases outside the gene matches: 7.

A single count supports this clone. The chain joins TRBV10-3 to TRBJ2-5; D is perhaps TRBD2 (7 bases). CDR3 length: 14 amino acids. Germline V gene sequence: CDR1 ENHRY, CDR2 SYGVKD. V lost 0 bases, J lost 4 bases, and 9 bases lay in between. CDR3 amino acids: CAISESGGGETQYF. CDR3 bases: TGTGCCATCAGTGAGTCAGGGGGGGGAGAGACCCAGTACTTC.

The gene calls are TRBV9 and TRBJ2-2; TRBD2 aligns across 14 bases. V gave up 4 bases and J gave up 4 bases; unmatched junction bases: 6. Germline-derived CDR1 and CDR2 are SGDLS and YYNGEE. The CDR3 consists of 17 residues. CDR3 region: CASSTTSGGVVTGELFF. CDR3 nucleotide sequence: TGTGCCAGCAGCACGACTAGCGGGGGGGTTGTCACCGGGGAGCTGTTTTTT.

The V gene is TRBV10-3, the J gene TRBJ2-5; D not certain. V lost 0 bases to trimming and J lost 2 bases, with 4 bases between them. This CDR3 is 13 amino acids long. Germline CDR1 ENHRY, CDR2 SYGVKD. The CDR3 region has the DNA TGTGCCATCAGTGAGTCTCCGCAAGAGACCCAGTACTTC. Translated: CAISESPQETQYF.

The CDR3 sequence: CASSPGAGGQDIQYF. CDR3 bases: TGTGCCAGCAGCCCCGGGGCGGGAGGGCAAGACATTCAGTACTTC. The chain joins TRBV28 to TRBJ2-4; 9 bases fit TRBD2. This CDR3 has 15 amino acids. Germline trimming cut 6 bases from V and 8 bases from J; bases unmatched to any gene: 11. The germline gives CDR1 MDHEN, CDR2 SYDVKM.

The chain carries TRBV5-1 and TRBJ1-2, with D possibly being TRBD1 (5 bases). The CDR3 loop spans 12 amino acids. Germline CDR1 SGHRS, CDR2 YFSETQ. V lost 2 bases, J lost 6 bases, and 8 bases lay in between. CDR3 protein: CASSFWGDGYTF. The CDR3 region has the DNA TGCGCCAGCAGCTTTTGGGGGGATGGCTACACCTTC.